The TCR beta chain under discussion was sequenced for a study of blood T cell repertoires in COVID-19. Study details: Sources were T cells, B-cell-depleted T cells, or PBMCs; the material itself was cDNA or gDNA.

Profiled with immunoSEQ multiplex PCR; TCRdb holds only in-frame clones, not every one. The sample has 35,000 to 55,000 clones; roughly 84% are singletons. The germline V gene encodes CDR1 KGHSH and CDR2 LQKENI. The trim removed 3 bases at V and 7 bases at J, leaving 11 bases unmatched. The CDR3 loop spans 15 amino acids. The source is a woman between 70 and 85 years old in a cohort sampled during active COVID-19. This chain connects TRBV18 to TRBJ2-7; the match to TRBD1 covers 8 bases. What was sequenced was peripheral blood. In DNA, the CDR3 is TGTGCCAGCTCACCGCAGGGGGCAGGCGGCGGGGAGCAGTACTTC. Translation: CASSPQGAGGGEQYF.